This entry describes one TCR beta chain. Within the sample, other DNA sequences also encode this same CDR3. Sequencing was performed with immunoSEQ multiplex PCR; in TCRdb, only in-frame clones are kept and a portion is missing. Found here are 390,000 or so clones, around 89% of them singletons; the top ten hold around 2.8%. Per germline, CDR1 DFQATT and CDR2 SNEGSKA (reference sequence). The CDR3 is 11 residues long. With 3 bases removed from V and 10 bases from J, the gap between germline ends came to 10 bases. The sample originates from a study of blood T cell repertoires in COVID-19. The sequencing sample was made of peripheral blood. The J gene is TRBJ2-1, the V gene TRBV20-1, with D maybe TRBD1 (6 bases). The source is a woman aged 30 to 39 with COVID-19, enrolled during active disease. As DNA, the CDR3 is TGCAGTGCTAGGCCCAGGGGCGAGCAGTTCTTC. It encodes CSARPRGEQFF.